The 16 T cell receptor beta chains below all came from one sample that was sequenced in a study of cytomegalovirus exposure and HLA in healthy donors. Both 60 Vbeta primers and 13 Jbeta primers went into the PCR. TCRdb's copy holds only in-frame clones and misses some; the assay was immunoSEQ multiplex PCR. This sample has approximately 140,000 clones, with around 79% found just once. The source material was PBMCs. These receptor sequences come from a human donor in good health.

This chain links TRBV5-8 with TRBJ2-7; possibly TRBD1 for D (5 bases). The CDR3 contains 15 residues. The V gene's germline CDR1 is SGHTS and CDR2 YDEGEE. The V and J ends lost 3 bases and 5 bases respectively, with 18 bases between them. The CDR3 spells CASSSTGALWDEQYF. The CDR3 DNA reads TGTGCCAGCAGCTCTACAGGAGCCCTCTGGGACGAGCAGTACTTC.

The V and J genes are TRBV2 and TRBJ1-6; tentative D call: TRBD1 (5 bases). V lost 8 bases and J 9 bases, leaving 14 bases between the germline ends. The CDR3 extends over 13 amino acids. Per germline, CDR1 SNHLY and CDR2 FYNNEI. The chain's CDR3 is CASLGGVGSPLHF. DNA for the CDR3: TGTGCCAGCCTGGGAGGGGTTGGTTCACCCCTCCACTTT. Filled out from reference TRBV2 and TRBJ1-6, the complete variable domain reads EPEVTQTPSHQVTQMGQEVILRCVPISNHLYFYWYRQILGQKVEFLVSFYNNEISEKSEIFDDQFSVERPDGSNFTLKIRSTKLEDSAMYFCASLGGVGSPLHFGNGTRLTVT.

This clone occurred a few times. V is TRBV16 and J is TRBJ1-1; D unclear. Germline V lookup: CDR1 KGHSY, CDR2 FQNENV. This CDR3 is 13 amino acids long. Trimming removed 0 bases from V and 2 bases from J, with 4 bases in between. Written as DNA, the CDR3 is TGTGCCAGCAGCCAATCCCTCAACACTGAAGCTTTCTTT. Translating gives CASSQSLNTEAFF.

The chain recombines TRBV28 with TRBJ2-7; D ambiguous. Trimming took 2 bases from V and 5 from J, leaving 7 bases between them. This CDR3 has 12 amino acids. The germline V gene encodes CDR1 MDHEN and CDR2 SYDVKM. CDR3 residues: CASSLPSDEQYF. CDR3 in DNA: TGTGCCAGCAGTTTACCTAGTGACGAGCAGTACTTC.

This clone was picked up one time. The CDR3 DNA is TGTGCCAGCAGCGTAGTGGCGGGGGCATCGGGCGACGAGCAGTACTTC. Its translation is CASSVVAGASGDEQYF. The rearrangement links TRBV9 to TRBJ2-7; possibly TRBD2 for D (7 bases). Germline-derived CDR1 and CDR2 are SGDLS and YYNGEE. CDR3 length equals 16 residues. Between the trimmed V and J ends, which lost 0 bases and 5 bases, there was a span of 18 bases.

V usage is TRBV28 and J usage is TRBJ2-2, with unresolved D. Per germline, CDR1 MDHEN and CDR2 SYDVKM. With 3 bases removed from V and 4 bases from J, the gap between germline ends came to 6 bases. The CDR3 spans 13 residues. CDR3 in DNA: TGTGCCAGCAGTTTGTTAGTCACCGGGGAGCTGTTTTTT. This encodes CASSLLVTGELFF.

To note about this clone: One end of the junction fails to match germline, which may point to a read error. The chain uses TRBV28 and TRBJ2-5, with 8 bases fitting TRBD2. CDR1 and CDR2 (germline): MDHEN, SYDVKM. The CDR3 length is 13 residues. The CDR3 nucleotides read TGTGCCGGCAGCCGTAGCGGGAAAGAGACCCAGTACTTC. Its protein product is CAGSRSGKETQYF.

The genes are TRBV19 and TRBJ2-5; a possible D gene is TRBD1 (5 bases). The DNA end is more similar to TRBJ2-7, so the J call may be wrong. The germline V gene has CDR1 LNHDA and CDR2 SQIVND (reference sequence). The CDR3 runs to 15 residues. The CDR3 DNA reads TGTGCCAGTAGTACCGGACGGACACCGACCTACGAGCAGTACTTC. Amino acids: CASSTGRTPTYEQYF.

The V gene is TRBV4-3, the J gene TRBJ2-6; perhaps TRBD1 as D (5 bases). Germline values: CDR1 LGHNA, CDR2 YSLEER. This CDR3 contains 16 residues. The V end was cut by 0 bases, the J end by 0 bases, with 6 bases between. CDR3: CASSQDGHSGANVLTF. CDR3 sequence (DNA): TGCGCCAGCAGCCAAGACGGACACTCTGGGGCCAACGTCCTGACTTTC.

This chain joins TRBV4-1 and TRBJ2-5; TRBD2 might be the D (5 bases). V lost 1 base and J lost 5, with 11 bases in between. CDR1 and CDR2 from the germline V gene are MGHRA and YSYEKL. The CDR3 has 14 amino acids. CDR3 DNA: TGCGCCAGCAGCCAAGGGGGAACGGGGGAGACCCAGTACTTC. This encodes CASSQGGTGETQYF.

This clone was counted between two and nine times. The chain employs TRBV27 and TRBJ1-1; no clear D. Germline V gene lookup returns CDR1 MNHEY and CDR2 SMNVEV (reference sequence). The CDR3 is made up of 16 amino acids. V lost 5 bases, J lost 1 base, and 17 bases lay in between. CDR3 loop: CASSPNRQLQNTEAFF. The CDR3 coding sequence is TGTGCCAGCAGTCCGAATAGACAACTTCAGAACACTGAAGCTTTCTTT.

This rearrangement joins TRBV5-5 to TRBJ1-2; TRBD1 is a possible D gene (5 bases). Between the trimmed V and J ends, which lost 4 bases and 6 bases, there was a span of 19 bases. Germline loops: CDR1 SGHKS, CDR2 YYEKEE (reference sequence). The length of the CDR3 is 15 residues. The CDR3 loop is CASSTDVGRVDGYTF. DNA for the CDR3: TGTGCCAGCAGCACCGATGTGGGGCGAGTCGATGGCTACACCTTC.

The J gene is TRBJ2-5, the V gene TRBV5-1, with TRBD1 matching over 7 bases. TRBJ2-7 explains the end of the DNA better; the J call may be wrong. Per the germline V gene, CDR1 is SGHRS and CDR2 is YFSETQ. This CDR3 is built from 14 residues. For the CDR3, the DNA is TGCGCCAGCAGCCAAGGACAGGTGGACTACGAGCAGTACTTC. Protein product: CASSQGQVDYEQYF.

This clone was detected once. The chain uses TRBV7-9 and TRBJ2-1, with TRBD2 as a possible D gene (6 bases). Deletions cut 5 bases from V and 1 base from J, with 12 bases between. From germline, CDR1 is SEHNR and CDR2 FQNEAQ (reference sequence). This CDR3 is built from 15 residues. The CDR3 DNA follows: TGTGCCAGCAGCCCCCCGGGGGTGTCCTACAATGAGCAGTTCTTC. Translated, it gives CASSPPGVSYNEQFF.

The chain links TRBV7-9 to TRBJ2-5, with TRBD1 matching over 7 bases. V lost 5 bases to trimming and J lost 0 bases; unmatched junction nucleotides: 3. The CDR3 runs 14 residues. Germline values: CDR1 SEHNR, CDR2 FQNEAQ (reference sequence). CDR3 amino acids: CASSPTGNQETQYF. The CDR3 nucleotides read TGTGCCAGCAGCCCGACAGGGAACCAAGAGACCCAGTACTTC.

This chain links TRBV19 with TRBJ1-5; D perhaps matches TRBD1 (5 bases). Germline values: CDR1 LNHDA, CDR2 SQIVND (reference sequence). The CDR3 consists of 16 residues. Trimming stripped 6 bases from V and 0 bases from J, with 15 bases between. The CDR3 loop is CASRPYGGDSNQPQHF. Here the CDR3 DNA reads TGTGCCAGTAGACCCTATGGGGGGGATAGCAATCAGCCCCAGCATTTT.